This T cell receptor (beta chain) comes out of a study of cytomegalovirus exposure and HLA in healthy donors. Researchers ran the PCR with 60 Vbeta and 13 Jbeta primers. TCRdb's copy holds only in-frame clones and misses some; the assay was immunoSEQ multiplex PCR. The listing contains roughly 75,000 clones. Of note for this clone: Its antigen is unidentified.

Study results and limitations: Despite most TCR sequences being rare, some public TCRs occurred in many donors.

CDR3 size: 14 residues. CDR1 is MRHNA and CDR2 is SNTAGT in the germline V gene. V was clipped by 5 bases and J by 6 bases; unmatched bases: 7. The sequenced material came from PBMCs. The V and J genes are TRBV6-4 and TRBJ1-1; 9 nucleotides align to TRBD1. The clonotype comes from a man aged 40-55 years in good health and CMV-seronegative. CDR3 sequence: CASSRDREFAEAFF. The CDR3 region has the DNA TGTGCCAGCAGTCGGGACAGGGAGTTCGCTGAAGCTTTCTTT.